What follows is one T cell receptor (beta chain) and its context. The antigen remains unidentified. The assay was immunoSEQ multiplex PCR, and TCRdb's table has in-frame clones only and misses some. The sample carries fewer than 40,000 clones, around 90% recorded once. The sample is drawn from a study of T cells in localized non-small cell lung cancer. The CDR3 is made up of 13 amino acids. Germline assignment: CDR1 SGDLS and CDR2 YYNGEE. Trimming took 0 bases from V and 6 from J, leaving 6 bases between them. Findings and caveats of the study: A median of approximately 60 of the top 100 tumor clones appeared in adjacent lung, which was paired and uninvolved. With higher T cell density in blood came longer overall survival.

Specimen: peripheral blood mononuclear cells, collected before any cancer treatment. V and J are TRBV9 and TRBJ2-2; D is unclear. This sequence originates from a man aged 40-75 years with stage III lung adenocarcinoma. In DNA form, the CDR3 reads TGTGCCAGCAGCGTAGCAACGTCCGGGGAGCTGTTTTTT. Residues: CASSVATSGELFF.